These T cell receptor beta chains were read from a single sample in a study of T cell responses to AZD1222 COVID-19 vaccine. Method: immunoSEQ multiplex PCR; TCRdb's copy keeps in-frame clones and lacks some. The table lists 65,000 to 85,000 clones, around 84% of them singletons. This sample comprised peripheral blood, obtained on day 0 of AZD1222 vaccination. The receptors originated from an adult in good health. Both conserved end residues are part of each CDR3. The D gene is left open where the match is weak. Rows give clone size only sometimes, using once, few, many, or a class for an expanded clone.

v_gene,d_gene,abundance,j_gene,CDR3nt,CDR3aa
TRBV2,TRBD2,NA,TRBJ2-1,TGTGCCAGCAGTCTCAGGGTGCTAGCGGGGAACAATGAGCAGTTCTTC,CASSLRVLAGNNEQFF
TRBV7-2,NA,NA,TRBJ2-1,TGTGCCAGCAGACTCCGACTAGACAATGAGCAGTTCTTC,CASRLRLDNEQFF
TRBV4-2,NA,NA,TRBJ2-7,TGTGCCAGCAGCCCCTACGGACAGCGGAACTCCTACGAGCAGTACTTC,CASSPYGQRNSYEQYF
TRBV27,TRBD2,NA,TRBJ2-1,TGTGCCAGCAGTGTACTAGCGGGAGCCTACAATGAGCAGTTCTTC,CASSVLAGAYNEQFF
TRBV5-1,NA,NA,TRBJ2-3,TGCGCCAGCAGCTACGCCCCAAGGGGCACAGATACGCAGTATTTT,CASSYAPRGTDTQYF
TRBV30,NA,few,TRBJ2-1,TGTGCCTGGAACTGGGCAGGGCCGGTAAATGAGCAGTTCTTC,CAWNWAGPVNEQFF
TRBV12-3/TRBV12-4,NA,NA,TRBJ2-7,TGTGCCAGCAGCCCGACGAGGGGTCACGAGCAGTACTTC,CASSPTRGHEQYF
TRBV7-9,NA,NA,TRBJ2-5,TGTGCCAGCAGCTTAGGACAGTACCAAGAGACCCAGTACTTC,CASSLGQYQETQYF
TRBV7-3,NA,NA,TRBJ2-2,TGTGCCAGCAGCTTACACGGAAACACCGGGGAGCTGTTTTTT,CASSLHGNTGELFF
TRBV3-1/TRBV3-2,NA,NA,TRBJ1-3,TGTGCCAGCAGCCAGCGCCCAGCCTCTGGAAACACCATATATTTT,CASSQRPASGNTIYF
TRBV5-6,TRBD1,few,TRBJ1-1,TGTGCCAGCAGCGTAGGGACAGCGCTTGAAGCTTTCTTT,CASSVGTALEAFF
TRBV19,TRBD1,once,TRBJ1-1,TGTGCCAGTAAGGGACAGGGGGCTCCCGAAGCTTTCTTT,CASKGQGAPEAFF
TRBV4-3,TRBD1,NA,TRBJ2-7,TGCGCCAGCAGCCCAACCCGGACAGGGGGCAACGAGCAGTACTTC,CASSPTRTGGNEQYF
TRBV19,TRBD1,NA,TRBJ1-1,TGTGCCAGTAGTATGGGACAGGGTAGCACTGAAGCTTTCTTT,CASSMGQGSTEAFF
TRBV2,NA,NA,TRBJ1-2,TGTGCCAGCAGCCCCACGAACAGCGATGGCTACACCTTC,CASSPTNSDGYTF
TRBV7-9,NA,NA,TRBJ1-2,TGTGCCAGCAGCTCGGGGAGGGAGAGTGGCTACACCTTC,CASSSGRESGYTF
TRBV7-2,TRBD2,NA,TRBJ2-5,TGTGCCAGCAGCTTACCGGCTAGCGGGGGTCTTCGGGGGACCCAGTACTTC,CASSLPASGGLRGTQYF
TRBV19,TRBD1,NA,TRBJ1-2,TGTGCCAGTACTCCGGGACAGGGGAGAGCTAACTATGGCTACACCTTC,CASTPGQGRANYGYTF
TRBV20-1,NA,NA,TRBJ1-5,TGCAGTGCTAGTCGTGGGAATCAGCCCCAGCATTTT,CSASRGNQPQHF
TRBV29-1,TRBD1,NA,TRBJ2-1,TGCAGCTCTTTATCCACCCGGACAGGGGGCGCGGAGTTCTTC,CSSLSTRTGGAEFF
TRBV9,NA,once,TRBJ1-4,TGTGCCAGCAGTGGTAGCGCGACAGCCGATGCAACTAATGAAAAACTGTTTTTT,CASSGSATADATNEKLFF
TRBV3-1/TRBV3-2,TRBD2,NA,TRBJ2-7,TGTGCCAGCAGCCAATATTCCCCTAGCGGGGGGACCTACGAGCAGTACTTC,CASSQYSPSGGTYEQYF
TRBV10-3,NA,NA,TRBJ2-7,TGTGCCATCAGTGATAAGCAGAGCTCCTACGAGCAGTACTTC,CAISDKQSSYEQYF
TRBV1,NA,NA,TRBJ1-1,TGCACCAGCAGCCACGTTATTACACAGGGATGGGGCACTGAAGCTTTCTTT,CTSSHVITQGWGTEAFF
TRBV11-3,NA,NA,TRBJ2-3,TGTGCCAGCAGCTTAGGGGCAGGGGGCACAGATACGCAGTATTTT,CASSLGAGGTDTQYF
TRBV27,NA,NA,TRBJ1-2,TGTGCCAGCAGCCAAAATAACTATGGCTACACCTTC,CASSQNNYGYTF
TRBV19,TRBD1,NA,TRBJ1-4,TGTGCCAGTAGTTTTACAGGGGGCTACGAAAAACTGTTTTTT,CASSFTGGYEKLFF
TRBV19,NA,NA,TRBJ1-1,TGTGCCAGTAGTCTCAGGAACACTGAAGCTTTCTTT,CASSLRNTEAFF